This TCR beta chain was recorded in a study of glioma-infiltrating T cells. Study findings and constraints: Very few CDR3 sequences were shared between tissue and blood. Gliomas, especially low-grade, showed above-expected tissue-blood divergence; non-neoplastic patients showed below.

This CDR3 has 14 amino acids. The ends were cut back, 2 bases at V and 5 bases at J, with 12 bases in the middle. The germline CDR1 and CDR2 sequences are LNHDA and SQIVND (reference sequence). This clonotype has just a few counts. Its target is not known. The iRepertoire nested amplicon-rescue multiplex PCR amplified TCR alpha and beta CDR3s from RNA. Input was about 85-400 ng of tissue mRNA or PBMC total RNA. TCRdb analysed the multiplex PCR reads with MiXCR anew, one entry per CDR3 protein. The sample contains over 90,000 distinct CDR3 sequences, under 30% of which appear only once. The rearrangement uses TRBV19 and TRBJ2-5; D is possibly TRBD2 (5 bases). Sequenced: glioma tissue, nonneoplastic brain tissue, or PBMCs (not recorded which). This clonotype originated in a human donor with low-grade glioma or glioblastoma, undergoing nonglioma brain surgery, or in good health (not recorded which). This chain's CDR3 is CASSITPPGETQYF. Here the CDR3 DNA reads TGTGCCAGTAGTATAACTCCTCCGGGGGAGACCCAGTACTTC.